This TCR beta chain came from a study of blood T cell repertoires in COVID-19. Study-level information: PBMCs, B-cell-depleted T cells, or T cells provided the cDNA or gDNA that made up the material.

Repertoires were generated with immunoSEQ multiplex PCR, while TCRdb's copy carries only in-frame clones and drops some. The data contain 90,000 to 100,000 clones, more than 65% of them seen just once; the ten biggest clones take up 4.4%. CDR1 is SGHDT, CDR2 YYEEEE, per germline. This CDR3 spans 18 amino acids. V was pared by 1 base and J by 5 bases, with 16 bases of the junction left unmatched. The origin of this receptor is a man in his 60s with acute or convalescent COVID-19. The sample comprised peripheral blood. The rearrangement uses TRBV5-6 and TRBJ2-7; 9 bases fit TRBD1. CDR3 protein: CASSLRQNRGLGVHEQYF. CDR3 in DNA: TGTGCCAGCAGCTTGCGACAGAACAGGGGGCTCGGTGTCCACGAGCAGTACTTC. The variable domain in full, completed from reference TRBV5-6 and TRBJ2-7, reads DAGVTQSPTHLIKTRGQQVTLRCSPKSGHDTVSWYQQALGQGPQFIFQYYEEEERQRGNFPDRFSGHQFPNYSSELNVNALLLGDSALYLCASSLRQNRGLGVHEQYFGPGTRLTVT.